The entry below gives a single T cell receptor (beta chain) sequence along with its context. The target antigen is unknown. A history of autoimmune disease or systemic immunosuppression excluded patients. This record comes from a study of OX40 agonist ivuxolimab in advanced cancers. Study-wide context: Patients undergoing dose escalation presented with hepatocellular carcinoma, melanoma, renal cell or head and neck cancer. Broader study findings: CD4+ and CD8+ T cells in blood underwent clonal expansion by week 6 at 0.1 to 3.0 mg/kg. The mean number of expanded clones was higher in CD8+ T cells than in CD4+.

The germline CDR1 and CDR2 sequences are MDHEN and SYDVKM. The CDR3 runs 16 residues. V lost 5 bases to trimming and J lost 5 bases; unmatched junction nucleotides: 11. Sequenced by immunoSEQ multiplex PCR; TCRdb stores in-frame clones only, minus some. The sample includes approximately 70,000 clones, 87% of them seen just once. V is TRBV28 and J is TRBJ1-1; 10 nucleotides match TRBD1. This TCR derives from an adult with an advanced solid tumor such as melanoma, head and neck, liver or kidney cancer. The sample here was CD4+ or CD8+ T cells sorted from blood, taken in a trial of the OX40 agonist ivuxolimab. CDR3 in DNA: TGTGCCAGCAGTACATCGACAGGGGGCGGATGGACTGAAGCTTTCTTT. It specifies CASSTSTGGGWTEAFF.